A single sample gave rise to the 10 T cell receptor beta chains below, sequenced in a study of cytomegalovirus exposure and HLA in healthy donors. The PCR used 60 Vbeta and 13 Jbeta primers. The data were produced by immunoSEQ multiplex PCR, yet TCRdb's version contains in-frame clones alone and is incomplete. The sample has 150,000 to 200,000 clones, 60% to 80% seen once; the top ten hold 1.4%. Sequenced input: PBMCs. These receptor sequences come from a male donor in good health and CMV-seronegative.

The rearrangement joins TRBV6-5 to TRBJ2-1; 10 nucleotides match TRBD1. CDR3 length: 15 amino acids. CDR1 is MNHEY, CDR2 SVGAGI, per germline. V lost 0 bases and J lost 9; bases outside the gene matches: 5. CDR3 nucleotides: TGTGCCAGCAGTTACTCCGGACAGGGGGTCGTTGAGCAGTTCTTC. The encoded protein is CASSYSGQGVVEQFF.

This clone was detected once. The chain combines TRBV28 with TRBJ2-7, with D perhaps matching TRBD2 (5 bases). Germline values: CDR1 MDHEN, CDR2 SYDVKM. The CDR3 contains 13 residues. Trimming pared 6 bases from V and 0 bases from J, leaving 9 bases between. The CDR3 sequence is CASRHGISYEQYF. The CDR3 DNA reads TGTGCCAGCAGACACGGGATCTCCTACGAGCAGTACTTC.

This clone has a handful of counts. V gene TRBV29-1 combines with J gene TRBJ1-1, with TRBD1 identical over 9 bases. The CDR3 sequence is 12 residues long. CDR1 and CDR2 from the germline V gene are SQVTM and ANQGSEA. V lost 6 bases to trimming and J lost 4 bases; unmatched junction nucleotides: 3. The CDR3 sequence: CSVLTGGTEAFF. The CDR3 DNA reads TGCAGCGTACTGACAGGGGGCACTGAAGCTTTCTTT.

V is TRBV2 and J is TRBJ2-1, with D possibly being TRBD1 (5 bases). V was shortened by 8 bases and J by 1 base, with 6 bases between the two germline ends. The CDR3 loop spans 12 amino acids. The germline CDR1 and CDR2 sequences are SNHLY and FYNNEI. The chain's CDR3 is CASQGSYNEQFF. CDR3 DNA sequence: TGTGCCAGCCAGGGATCCTACAATGAGCAGTTCTTC.

This clone turned up a few times. The chain recombines TRBV2 with TRBJ1-5, with D tentatively TRBD1 (5 bases). Germline values: CDR1 SNHLY, CDR2 FYNNEI. This CDR3 comprises 11 residues. V lost 8 bases to trimming and J lost 6 bases, with 8 bases between them. The CDR3 region has the DNA TGTGCCAGCCGGGGGGGTCAGCCCCAGCATTTT. It is translated as CASRGGQPQHF.

The rearrangement links TRBV5-3 to TRBJ2-2; D not resolved. TRBV5-3 is identified as an open reading frame with a role that is uncertain. Trimming took 4 bases from V and 4 from J, leaving 17 bases between them. The CDR3 contains 16 residues. The CDR3 spells CARSPRRLRRTGELFF. The CDR3 DNA sequence: TGTGCCAGAAGCCCCCGACGACTCCGGCGCACCGGGGAGCTGTTTTTT.

The chain recombines TRBV4-3 with TRBJ1-1, with unresolved D. From germline, CDR1 is LGHNA and CDR2 YSLEER. The CDR3 consists of 16 residues. V dropped 0 bases and J dropped 8 bases, with 19 bases sitting between them. This chain's CDR3 is CASSQERVDLWAEAFF. The DNA of the CDR3 is TGCGCCAGCAGCCAAGAGAGAGTGGATTTGTGGGCCGAAGCTTTCTTT.

The V gene is TRBV6-1, the J gene TRBJ2-3, with D perhaps TRBD2 (6 bases). The germline gives CDR1 MNHNS, CDR2 SASEGT. The ends were cut back, 4 bases at V and 1 base at J, with 9 bases in the middle. The CDR3 extends over 14 amino acids. The CDR3 sequence: CASSGSGRTDTQYF. In nucleotides, the CDR3 is TGTGCCAGCAGTGGTAGCGGACGCACAGATACGCAGTATTTT.

CDR3 loop: CASSPGQGWDGYTF. The CDR3 coding sequence is TGTGCCAGCAGTCCGGGACAGGGATGGGATGGCTACACCTTC. V and J are TRBV6-5 and TRBJ1-2, with 9 bases identical to TRBD1. CDR1 MNHEY and CDR2 SVGAGI come from the germline V gene. There are 14 residues in the CDR3. V was pared by 5 bases and J by 6 bases, with 7 bases of the junction left unmatched.

This clone occurred once. The chain couples TRBV5-1 to TRBJ2-7; 9 bases agree with TRBD2. The CDR3 spans 15 residues. CDR1 SGHRS and CDR2 YFSETQ come from the germline V gene. V lost 2 bases, J lost 3 bases, and 6 bases stayed unmatched. The CDR3 is CASSFLAGANYEQYF. The CDR3 DNA sequence: TGCGCCAGCAGCTTCTTAGCGGGAGCCAACTACGAGCAGTACTTC. Together with reference TRBV5-1 and TRBJ2-7, the CDR3 gives the full variable domain: KAGVTQTPRYLIKTRGQQVTLSCSPISGHRSVSWYQQTPGQGLQFLFEYFSETQRNKGNFPGRFSGRQFSNSRSEMNVSTLELGDSALYLCASSFLAGANYEQYFGPGTRLTVT.